Given below is one TCR beta chain in context. Its antigen has not been determined. Base quality data are lacking; no much larger clone is found one base away. The sample belongs to a study of blood T cell repertoires in COVID-19 (dated by TCRdb to 2020 to 2022). About the investigation overall: The collaborator samples originated in the United States, Italy and Spain and spanned the acute and convalescent phases of COVID-19. The prospective study material was composed of cDNA or gDNA derived from T cells, B-cell-depleted T cells, or PBMCs. The dataset comprised deeply sampled blood TCRbeta repertoires from subjects exposed to, actively infected with, or recovered from COVID-19. The repertoires were released in a freely available public database meant as a resource for research on the immune response to SARS-CoV-2. The samples were drawn from two sources: the first 160 participants of the ongoing ImmuneRACE study, and over 1,000 subjects contributed by 6 global collaborators. Sample metadata almost always included a de-identified subject ID, COVID-19 status, age in years and sex. Where available, HLA class I and class II types were taken from metadata supplied by the sample provider and were not determined by assay-based typing. The paper as a whole reports these results and caveats: How much clinical and demographic metadata was included differed by source and by participant, and the metadata was provided uncurated.

TCRbeta CDR3 regions were amplified from genomic DNA by means of the immunoSEQ Assay, a bias-controlled multiplex PCR. Per the authors' processing: The number of nucleated cells in each sample was estimated from the amplification of reference gene primers within the assay. To quantify the absolute abundance of each unique TCRbeta CDR3 rearrangement, sequence reads were collapsed and filtered. For each sample, productive Simpson clonality was calculated by taking the square root of Simpson's diversity index across productive rearrangements. TCRdb limited this immuneACCESS table to in-frame rearrangements with V and J called. A share of clones is missing; checked studies link under half to unresolved V genes, and the rest is unexplained. V and J calls plus clone size are reproduced from that table; the DNA served to infer D and trimming. For this sample there are more than 140,000 clones; 86% appear just once. Approximately 8.3% of the sample rests with the top ten.

Whole blood was collected in K2EDTA tubes by collaborating institutions according to the institutions' own protocols. Collaborator samples were shipped for TCRbeta analysis as frozen whole blood, isolated PBMCs, or DNA extracted from either sample type. The CDR3 goes from the cysteine to the phenylalanine over 13 residues. Left in the record is the CDR3 DNA by itself, 39 bases read in frame from the first base. V is clipped by 3 bases and J by 11 bases, and the sequence between their germline boundaries is 16 bases long. For CDR1 and CDR2, the germline V gene lists LGHNT and FRNRAP. The sequence came from a woman aged 55-70 years with acute or convalescent COVID-19. The rearranged chain carries TRBV12-5 and TRBJ1-1; the D region possibly corresponds to TRBD1 (6 bases align). Sequencing was carried out using peripheral blood. The DNA reads as follows: TGTGCTAGTGGTTTCGGGCTACAGGGCCTCGCTTTCTTT. This sequence encodes CASGFGLQGLAFF. With all but the CDR3 taken from the reference TRBV12-5 and TRBJ1-1 genes, the full variable domain is: DARVTQTPRHKVTEMGQEVTMRCQPILGHNTVFWYRQTMMQGLELLAYFRNRAPLDDSGMPKDRFSAEMPDATLATLKIQPSEPRDSAVYFCASGFGLQGLAFFGQGTRLTVV.